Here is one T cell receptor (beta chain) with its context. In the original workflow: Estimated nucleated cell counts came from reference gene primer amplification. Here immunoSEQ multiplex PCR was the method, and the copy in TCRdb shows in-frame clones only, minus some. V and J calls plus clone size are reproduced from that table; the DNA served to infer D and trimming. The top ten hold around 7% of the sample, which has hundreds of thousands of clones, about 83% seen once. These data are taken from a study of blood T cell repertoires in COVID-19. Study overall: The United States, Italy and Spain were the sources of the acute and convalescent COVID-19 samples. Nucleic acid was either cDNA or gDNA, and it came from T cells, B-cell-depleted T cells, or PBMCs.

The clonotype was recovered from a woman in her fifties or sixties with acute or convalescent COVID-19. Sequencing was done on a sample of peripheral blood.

The CDR3 DNA follows: TGTGCCAGCAGTTTGGCGGGAGGGAGCCGGGAGCTGTTTTTT. The encoded protein is CASSLAGGSRELFF. The chain links TRBV27 to TRBJ2-2; 9 bases line up with TRBD2. The CDR3 has 14 amino acids. Germline lookup yields CDR1 MNHEY and CDR2 SMNVEV (reference sequence). V was pared by 3 bases and J by 9 bases, with 5 bases of the junction left unmatched.